A single sample is the source of the 14 T cell receptor beta chains below, sequenced in a study of blood T cell repertoires in COVID-19. The method was immunoSEQ multiplex PCR; TCRdb's version includes in-frame clones alone and lacks a portion of them. Here the sample spans roughly 410,000 clones, approximately 88% being singletons. Sequenced material: peripheral blood. The source is a man aged 35 to 55 with acute or convalescent COVID-19.

This CDR3 is CASSVVDRFTDTQYF. The CDR3 nucleotides read TGCGCCAGCAGTGTCGTGGACAGATTCACAGATACGCAGTATTTT. The chain has TRBV10-2 and TRBJ2-3; tentative D call: TRBD1 (6 bases). Germline-derived CDR1 and CDR2 are WSHSY and SAAADI. The V end lost 4 bases, the J end lost 2 bases, and 13 bases lay between the germline ends. The CDR3 covers 15 residues.

The chain recombines TRBV2 with TRBJ1-5; 7 bases are a match to TRBD1. The trim removed 6 bases at V and 5 bases at J, leaving 7 bases unmatched. This CDR3 has 14 amino acids. Germline V CDR1 and CDR2: SNHLY, FYNNEI. The CDR3 DNA reads TGTGCCAGCAGCTGGGACAGACGAGATCAGCCCCAGCATTTT. Translation: CASSWDRRDQPQHF.

This chain uses TRBV5-1 with TRBJ2-7; TRBD2 matches 9 bases. The germline gives CDR1 SGHRS, CDR2 YFSETQ. The CDR3 runs to 18 residues. Trimming took 0 bases from V and 2 from J; bases not matched to a gene: 12. The CDR3 DNA follows: TGCGCCAGCAGCTTGGAAGGACCGCGGGCGGGAGGGGCCTACGAGCAGTACTTC. Translation: CASSLEGPRAGGAYEQYF.

Points on this clone: Other DNA sequences from this sample encode an identical CDR3 as well. The chain employs TRBV6-2 or TRBV6-3 and TRBJ1-5, with 9 bases identical to TRBD1. V shed 2 bases, J shed 2 bases, and the junction held 1 base outside the gene matches. CDR1 is MNHEY, CDR2 SVGEGT, per germline. There are 15 residues in the CDR3. CDR3 loop: CASSYRDRGNQPQHF. In nucleotides, the CDR3 is TGTGCCAGCAGTTACCGGGACAGGGGCAATCAGCCCCAGCATTTT.

The genes are TRBV27 and TRBJ1-2, with TRBD1 matching over 11 bases. The trim removed 3 bases at V and 6 bases at J, leaving 9 bases unmatched. Germline assignment: CDR1 MNHEY and CDR2 SMNVEV (reference sequence). The CDR3 sequence is 16 residues long. The CDR3 region has the DNA TGTGCCAGCAGTTTGGGACAGGGGGTATGGGTTAATGGCTACACCTTC. This translates into CASSLGQGVWVNGYTF.

The chain joins TRBV27 to TRBJ2-2; the D is unclear. The CDR3 runs 11 residues. From germline, CDR1 is MNHEY and CDR2 SMNVEV (reference sequence). V dropped 9 bases and J dropped 0 bases, with 2 bases sitting between them. CDR3 residues: CASTNTGELFF. The CDR3 DNA sequence: TGTGCCAGTACGAACACCGGGGAGCTGTTTTTT.

The J gene is TRBJ1-5, the V gene TRBV5-6; possibly TRBD1 for D (5 bases). Trimming removed 4 bases from V and 2 bases from J, with 13 bases in between. Germline V lookup: CDR1 SGHDT, CDR2 YYEEEE. The CDR3 sequence is 15 residues long. This chain's CDR3 is CASSGAPTGNQPQHF. CDR3 nucleotides: TGTGCCAGCAGCGGGGCCCCGACGGGCAATCAGCCCCAGCATTTT. Drawing the rest from reference TRBV5-6 and TRBJ1-5, the complete variable domain is DAGVTQSPTHLIKTRGQQVTLRCSPKSGHDTVSWYQQALGQGPQFIFQYYEEEERQRGNFPDRFSGHQFPNYSSELNVNALLLGDSALYLCASSGAPTGNQPQHFGDGTRLSIL.

This chain uses TRBV11-2 with TRBJ2-7; D gene ambiguous. The CDR3 sequence is 14 residues long. V lost 4 bases to trimming and J lost 7 bases, with 17 bases between them. In germline, CDR1 is SGHAT, CDR2 FQNNGV. The CDR3 loop reads CASSSGPYTGEQYF. The CDR3 nucleotides read TGTGCCAGCAGCTCCGGCCCGTATACCGGGGAGCAGTACTTC.

J is TRBJ2-5 and V is TRBV11-2, with 8 positions matching TRBD1. The germline gives CDR1 SGHAT, CDR2 FQNNGV. V shed 5 bases, J shed 0 bases, and the junction held 5 bases outside the gene matches. The length of the CDR3 is 15 residues. The CDR3 nucleotides read TGTGCCAGCAGCCTGAGGACAGGGTACCAAGAGACCCAGTACTTC. It codes for CASSLRTGYQETQYF.

The J gene is TRBJ2-7, the V gene TRBV10-2; the match to TRBD2 covers 8 bases. The CDR3 has 14 residues. Germline loops: CDR1 WSHSY, CDR2 SAAADI. The CDR3 region is CATHPAGVFLEQYF. In nucleotides, the CDR3 is TGCGCTACCCACCCAGCGGGAGTATTTCTCGAGCAGTACTTC.

The chain joins TRBV2 to TRBJ2-4; the D gene is possibly TRBD1 (5 bases). Germline CDR1 reads SNHLY; CDR2 reads FYNNEI. The V and J ends lost 2 bases and 1 base respectively, with 6 bases between them. This CDR3 spans 14 amino acids. As DNA, the CDR3 is TGTGCCAGCAGTGAACCAGGGGCCAAAAACATTCAGTACTTC. Encoded protein: CASSEPGAKNIQYF. Variable domain in full (rest from reference TRBV2 and TRBJ2-4): EPEVTQTPSHQVTQMGQEVILRCVPISNHLYFYWYRQILGQKVEFLVSFYNNEISEKSEIFDDQFSVERPDGSNFTLKIRSTKLEDSAMYFCASSEPGAKNIQYFGAGTRLSVL.

The chain joins TRBV2 to TRBJ1-6; D might be TRBD1 (5 bases). V was trimmed by 4 bases and J by 0 bases, leaving 10 bases between them. The CDR3 runs 16 residues. Germline V CDR1 and CDR2: SNHLY, FYNNEI. The CDR3, as DNA: TGTGCCAGCAGTGCGGACAACCACTCCTATAATTCACCCCTCCACTTT. Translated: CASSADNHSYNSPLHF.

The chain uses TRBV5-1 and TRBJ2-2; D is perhaps TRBD2 (5 bases). Germline CDR1 reads SGHRS; CDR2 reads YFSETQ. The CDR3 extends over 16 amino acids. V lost 2 bases to trimming and J lost 0 bases, with 11 bases between them. The CDR3: CASSLESGANTGELFF. DNA for the CDR3: TGCGCCAGCAGCTTAGAAAGCGGTGCGAACACCGGGGAGCTGTTTTTT. The entire variable domain, with the rest obtained from reference TRBV5-1 and TRBJ2-2, is as follows: KAGVTQTPRYLIKTRGQQVTLSCSPISGHRSVSWYQQTPGQGLQFLFEYFSETQRNKGNFPGRFSGRQFSNSRSEMNVSTLELGDSALYLCASSLESGANTGELFFGEGSRLTVL.

The V call is TRBV15, the J call TRBJ2-3, with D possibly matching TRBD1 (6 bases). CDR3 size: 16 residues. Trimming removed 2 bases at V and 0 bases at J, with 12 bases between. Germline CDR1 LNHNV, CDR2 YYDKDF (reference sequence). The CDR3 DNA is TGTGCCACCAGCAGACGCAGGGGATCTAGCACAGATACGCAGTATTTT. Residues: CATSRRRGSSTDTQYF.